Following are 5 T cell receptor beta chains from one sample sequenced in a study of CD8+ T cells in alopecia areata. The sequencing template was cDNA reverse transcribed from extracted RNA. Sequencing was performed with immunoSEQ multiplex PCR; in TCRdb, only in-frame clones are kept and a portion is missing. Altogether approximately 89,000 clones are present, around 44% being singletons, with the ten largest covering 0.75% to 0.9%. Sequences were obtained from CD4+ T cells sorted from blood. All receptors derive from a human donor with alopecia areata.

CDR3 DNA: TGCAGCGCTCACAGGGGGCCGGCCACTGAAGCTTTCTTT. Its protein product is CSAHRGPATEAFF. This sequence joins TRBV29-1 and TRBJ1-1; 9 bases are a match to TRBD1. Germline assignment: CDR1 SQVTM and CDR2 ANQGSEA. This CDR3 comprises 13 residues. V was clipped by 7 bases and J by 4 bases; unmatched bases: 7.

The chain links TRBV28 to TRBJ2-7; tentatively, D is TRBD2 (7 bases). Germline V gene data show CDR1 as MDHEN and CDR2 as SYDVKM. V was pared by 3 bases and J by 4 bases, with 19 bases between. The CDR3 is made up of 16 amino acids. CDR3 loop: CASSFGGAGRRYEQYF. DNA of the CDR3: TGTGCCAGCAGTTTTGGGGGGGCCGGGAGGAGGTACGAGCAGTACTTC.

Remarks on this clone: Sequence at one end of the junction differs from germline and may be a read error. The chain has TRBV7-7 and TRBJ2-5; 7 bases fit TRBD2. In germline, CDR1 is SSHAT, CDR2 FNYEAQ (reference sequence). The CDR3 runs 15 residues. CDR3 residues: CASSFEGTTSGTQYF. Written as DNA, the CDR3 is TGTGCTAGCAGCTTCGAGGGGACTACCTCAGGTACCCAGTACTTC.

The gene calls are TRBV29-1 and TRBJ2-7, with a possible D match to TRBD1 (6 bases). This CDR3 has 12 amino acids. Trimming removed 5 bases at V and 3 bases at J, with 11 bases between. The germline V gene has CDR1 SQVTM and CDR2 ANQGSEA. CDR3 coding DNA: TGCAGCGTTTGGACAGAGGACTACGAGCAGTACTTC. It translates to CSVWTEDYEQYF.

The chain combines TRBV4-1 with TRBJ2-1, with D unresolved. Trimming left V 1 base short and J 10 bases short, with 17 bases between. The CDR3 spans 15 residues. Per germline, CDR1 MGHRA and CDR2 YSYEKL. The chain's CDR3 is CASSQGLFGGDEQFF. The CDR3 DNA reads as TGCGCCAGCAGCCAAGGCCTTTTTGGCGGCGACGAGCAGTTCTTC.